This TCR beta chain was profiled in a study of T cells in Graves' hyperthyroidism and ophthalmopathy. It was RNA transcripts that yielded the amplified TCR beta CDR3 regions. During a first-round RT-PCR of the TCR CDR3, the HTBI primer set was used. One entry per CDR3 protein, called by TCRdb with MiXCR from the multiplex PCR reads. The sample yields approximately 690,000 distinct CDR3 sequences, 20% to 25% seen once. Exclusion of patients followed from uncontrolled infection, other autoimmune disease, pregnancy or lactation. In its sample, this clonotype was seen a few times. The TCR comes from a man under 40 with Graves' ophthalmopathy. Sequencing input: blood.

The CDR3 is CASSLGTSKTEAFF. The CDR3 nucleotides read TGTGCCAGCAGTCTCGGGACGTCAAAGACTGAAGCTTTCTTT. This rearrangement joins TRBV28 to TRBJ1-1, with D perhaps matching TRBD1 (5 bases). CDR1 and CDR2 from the germline V gene are MDHEN and SYDVKM. The V end lost 5 bases, the J end lost 5 bases, and 15 bases lay between the germline ends. This CDR3 is built from 14 residues.